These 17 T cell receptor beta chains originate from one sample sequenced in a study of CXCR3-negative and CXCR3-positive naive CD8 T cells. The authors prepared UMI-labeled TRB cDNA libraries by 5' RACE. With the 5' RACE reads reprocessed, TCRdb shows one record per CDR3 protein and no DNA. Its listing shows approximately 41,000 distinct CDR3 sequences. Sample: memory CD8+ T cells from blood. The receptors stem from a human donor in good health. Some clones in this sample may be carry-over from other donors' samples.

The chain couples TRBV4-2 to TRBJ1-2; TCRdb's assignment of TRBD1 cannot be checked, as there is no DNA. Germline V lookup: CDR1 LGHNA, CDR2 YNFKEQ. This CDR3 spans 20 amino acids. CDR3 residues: CASSQEFVIQGAWRYYGYTF.

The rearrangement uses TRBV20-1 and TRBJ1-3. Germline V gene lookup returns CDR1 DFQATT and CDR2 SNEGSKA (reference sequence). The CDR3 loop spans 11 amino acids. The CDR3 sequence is CSARDSNTIYF.

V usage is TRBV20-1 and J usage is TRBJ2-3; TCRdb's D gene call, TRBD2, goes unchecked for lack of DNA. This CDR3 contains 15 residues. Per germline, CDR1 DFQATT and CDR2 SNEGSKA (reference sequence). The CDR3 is CRDNSGGPSTDTQYF.

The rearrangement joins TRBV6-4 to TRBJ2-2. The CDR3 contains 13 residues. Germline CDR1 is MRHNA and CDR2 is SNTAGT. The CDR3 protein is CASSDGNTGELFF.

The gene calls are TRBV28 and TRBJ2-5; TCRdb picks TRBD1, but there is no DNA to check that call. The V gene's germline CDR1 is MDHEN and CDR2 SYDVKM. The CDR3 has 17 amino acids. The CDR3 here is CASSPYPTISGAETQYF.

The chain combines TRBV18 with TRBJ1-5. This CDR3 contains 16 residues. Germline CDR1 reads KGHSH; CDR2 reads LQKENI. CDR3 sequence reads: CASSATGTRSNQPQHF.

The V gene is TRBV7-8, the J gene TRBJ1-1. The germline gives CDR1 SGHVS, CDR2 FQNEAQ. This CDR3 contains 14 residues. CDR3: CASSARVGVTEAFF.

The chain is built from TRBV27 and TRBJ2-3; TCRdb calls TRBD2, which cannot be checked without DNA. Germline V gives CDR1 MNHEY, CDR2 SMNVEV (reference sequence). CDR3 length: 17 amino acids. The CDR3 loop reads CASSPTLSGGATDTQYF.

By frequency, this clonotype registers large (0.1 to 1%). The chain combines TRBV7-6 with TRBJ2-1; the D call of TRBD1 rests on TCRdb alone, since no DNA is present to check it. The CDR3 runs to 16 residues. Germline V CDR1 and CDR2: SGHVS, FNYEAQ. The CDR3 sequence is CASSRVPGGVDDEQFF.

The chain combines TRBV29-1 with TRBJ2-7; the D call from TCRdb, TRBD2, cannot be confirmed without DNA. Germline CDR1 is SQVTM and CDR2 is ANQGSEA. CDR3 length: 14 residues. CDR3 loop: CSVQLSGSSYEQYF.

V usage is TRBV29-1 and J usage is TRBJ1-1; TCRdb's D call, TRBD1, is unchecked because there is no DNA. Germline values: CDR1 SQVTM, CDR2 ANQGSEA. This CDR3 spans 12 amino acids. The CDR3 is CSVEGRETEAFF.

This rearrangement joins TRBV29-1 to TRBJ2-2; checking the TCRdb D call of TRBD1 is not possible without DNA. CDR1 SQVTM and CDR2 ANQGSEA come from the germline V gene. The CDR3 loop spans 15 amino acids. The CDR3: CSVERGGSYTGELFF.

The CDR3 sequence: CASSLGTGGDYNEQFF. The chain employs TRBV5-1 and TRBJ2-1; lacking DNA, the TRBD2 call made by TCRdb goes unchecked. The CDR3 spans 16 residues. Germline assignment: CDR1 SGHRS and CDR2 YFSETQ.

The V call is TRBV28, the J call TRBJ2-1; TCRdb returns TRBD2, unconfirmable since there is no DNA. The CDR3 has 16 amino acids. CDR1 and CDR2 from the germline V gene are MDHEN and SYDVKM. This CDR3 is CASSLRRGGQYNEQFF.

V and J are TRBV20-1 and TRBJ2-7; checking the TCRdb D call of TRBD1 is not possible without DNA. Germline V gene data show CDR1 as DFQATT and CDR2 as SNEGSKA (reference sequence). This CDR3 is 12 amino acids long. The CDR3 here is CSARWTGYEQYF.

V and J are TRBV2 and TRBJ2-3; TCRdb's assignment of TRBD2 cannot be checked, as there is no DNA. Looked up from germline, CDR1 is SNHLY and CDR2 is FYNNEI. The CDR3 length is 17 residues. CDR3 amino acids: CASTGRSSGDPTDTQYF.

The CDR3 loop is CATSRDFQDSPKNIQYF. The J gene is TRBJ2-7, the V gene TRBV15; the D call from TCRdb, TRBD1, cannot be confirmed without DNA. Germline assignment: CDR1 LNHNV and CDR2 YYDKDF (reference sequence). CDR3 size: 17 residues.